These 26 T cell receptor beta chains share one sample of origin, sequenced in a study of vaccination and CD4 T cells after COVID-19. Oncomine TCR Beta short-read sequencing was applied to DNA from cultured CD4+ T cells. TCRdb analysed the PCR reads with MiXCR anew, one entry per CDR3 protein. The data hold about 21,000 distinct CDR3 sequences, with approximately 40% observed a single time. Their antigens remain unidentified. As for treatment: approximately 9-day PBMC culture with coronavirus spike peptide pools or control peptides (ViraFEST assay). Here the sequenced sample was CD4+ T cells from blood, cultured in vitro, taken after SARS-CoV-2 vaccination. Source of these receptors: a human donor who had recovered from COVID-19.

The chain carries TRBV6-5 and TRBJ2-7; tentatively, D is TRBD1 (6 bases). CDR3 size: 15 residues. Germline CDR1 MNHEY, CDR2 SVGAGI. The V end was cut by 3 bases, the J end by 5 bases, with 17 bases between. The CDR3 here is CASSYQRDISHEQYF. CDR3 DNA: TGTGCCAGCAGTTATCAAAGGGACATATCCCACGAGCAGTACTTC.

This clonotype was detected only a few times. The chain links TRBV6-2 or TRBV6-3 to TRBJ1-5; maybe TRBD1 (6 bases). V lost 5 bases, J lost 2 bases, and 13 bases lay in between. The CDR3 totals 15 residues. Germline V CDR1 and CDR2: MNHEY, SVGEGT. The CDR3 DNA sequence: TGTGCCAGCAGTAAAAGGGGGGGGGGCAATCAGCCCCAGCATTTT. Translating it yields CASSKRGGGNQPQHF.

The sample holds a few counts of this clonotype. V usage is TRBV20-1 and J usage is TRBJ2-3; 9 bases agree with TRBD2. The length of the CDR3 is 17 residues. Losses at the gene ends were 5 bases for V and 1 base for J; bases not matched to a gene: 13. The germline CDR1 and CDR2 sequences are DFQATT and SNEGSKA (reference sequence). The CDR3 reads CSAGFSGSVSGTDTQYF. DNA of the CDR3: TGCAGTGCTGGCTTTAGCGGGAGTGTAAGTGGCACAGATACGCAGTATTTT.

The chain couples TRBV7-9 to TRBJ2-7; D might be TRBD2 (5 bases). V was clipped by 5 bases and J by 2 bases, with 13 bases between them. Germline V gene lookup returns CDR1 SEHNR and CDR2 FQNEAQ (reference sequence). The CDR3 contains 14 residues. The DNA of the CDR3 is TGTGCCAGCAGCGGGAGTCACATGCCCTACGAGCAGTACTTC. It specifies CASSGSHMPYEQYF.

This clonotype showed up just a few times. The chain has TRBV20-1 and TRBJ1-1; 7 bases are shared with TRBD1. Germline V gene lookup returns CDR1 DFQATT and CDR2 SNEGSKA (reference sequence). V dropped 1 base and J dropped 4; count of bases not matched to a gene: 21. The CDR3 runs to 19 residues. The CDR3 protein is CSARGFPRDSSFQGTEAFF. For the CDR3, the DNA is TGCAGTGCTAGAGGGTTTCCACGGGACAGCTCTTTCCAGGGCACTGAAGCTTTCTTT.

This clonotype was detected only a few times. The V call is TRBV28, the J call TRBJ1-5, with no clear D. There are 13 residues in the CDR3. Trimming cost V 10 bases and J 7 bases, with 17 bases left between them. Germline V lookup: CDR1 MDHEN, CDR2 SYDVKM. CDR3 amino acids: CANSDGSGQPQHF. The CDR3 coding sequence is TGTGCCAACTCCGACGGATCGGGACAGCCCCAGCATTTT.

Judged by abundance, this clonotype is large (0.1 to 1%). The V gene is TRBV24-1, the J gene TRBJ1-1; D not resolved. There are 13 residues in the CDR3. Per the germline V gene, CDR1 is KGHDR and CDR2 is SFDVKD. V was clipped by 3 bases and J by 4 bases, with 8 bases between them. Here the CDR3 DNA reads TGTGCCACCAGTGATGGGTCGGCCACTGAAGCTTTCTTT. Amino acids: CATSDGSATEAFF.

The J gene is TRBJ2-2, the V gene TRBV7-9, with TRBD1 matching over 7 bases. The length of the CDR3 is 15 residues. V trimming: 0 bases; J trimming: 6 bases; junction bases outside the gene matches: 4. CDR1 SEHNR and CDR2 FQNEAQ come from the germline V gene (reference sequence). The CDR3 nucleotides are TGTGCCAGCAGCTTAGCTCGACAGGGCGCCGGGGAGCTGTTTTTT. This encodes CASSLARQGAGELFF.

The CDR3 region is CASSTSGREQETQYF. CDR3 nucleotide sequence: TGTGCCAGCAGCACTAGCGGGAGAGAACAAGAGACCCAGTACTTC. This chain connects TRBV7-2 to TRBJ2-5; 11 bases agree with TRBD2. Trimming removed 5 bases from V and 2 bases from J; junction bases left unmatched: 4. Germline values: CDR1 SGHTA, CDR2 FQGNSA. This CDR3 is built from 15 residues.

A few counts support this clonotype. V and J are TRBV28 and TRBJ2-2; D unresolved. Germline V CDR1 and CDR2: MDHEN, SYDVKM. Deletions cut 2 bases from V and 4 bases from J, with 11 bases between. The CDR3 extends over 15 amino acids. CDR3 sequence: CASSLVNPTTGELFF. CDR3 DNA sequence: TGTGCCAGCAGTTTAGTTAATCCCACCACCGGGGAGCTGTTTTTT.

The chain recombines TRBV6-1 with TRBJ1-1; 9 nucleotides line up with TRBD1. The CDR3 is 15 residues long. The V gene end was trimmed by 4 bases and the J gene end by 5 bases; junction bases not matched to a gene: 8. The V gene's germline CDR1 is MNHNS and CDR2 SASEGT. CDR3 protein: CASSVTEDRGTEAFF. The CDR3 DNA reads TGTGCCAGCAGTGTAACCGAGGACAGGGGAACTGAAGCTTTCTTT.

This rearrangement joins TRBV5-1 to TRBJ1-2, with TRBD1 matching over 9 bases. The V gene end was trimmed by 4 bases and the J gene end by 8 bases; junction bases not matched to a gene: 3. CDR3 size: 12 residues. Germline V lookup: CDR1 SGHRS, CDR2 YFSETQ. The CDR3 region has the DNA TGCGCCAGCAGCGGAGACAGGGGGGGCTACACCTTC. Its protein product is CASSGDRGGYTF.

The chain employs TRBV27 and TRBJ2-2; TRBD1 matches 9 bases. In germline, CDR1 is MNHEY, CDR2 SMNVEV (reference sequence). This CDR3 contains 15 residues. V lost 6 bases, J lost 7 bases, and 9 bases stayed unmatched. CDR3 nucleotide sequence: TGTGCCAGCAGGCGGGACAGGGTCTCCGTCGGGGAGCTGTTTTTT. Protein: CASRRDRVSVGELFF.

In the case of this clonotype: Germline and junction disagree at one end, which may indicate a read error. The chain recombines TRBV20-1 with TRBJ1-3; D remains ambiguous. Germline V gives CDR1 DFQATT, CDR2 SNEGSKA (reference sequence). The CDR3 consists of 14 residues. The DNA of the CDR3 is TGCCGTGCTAGACACGGGGATGGCGGAAACACCATATATTTT. It encodes CRARHGDGGNTIYF.

The chain employs TRBV15 and TRBJ2-3, with 11 bases identical to TRBD1. Germline loops: CDR1 LNHNV, CDR2 YYDKDF (reference sequence). The CDR3 length is 15 residues. Trimming at V came to 6 bases and at J to 4 bases, leaving 6 bases not matched to a gene. The CDR3 DNA is TGTGCCACCAGGACGGGACAGGGGGTCGCAGATACGCAGTATTTT. This codes for CATRTGQGVADTQYF. Combining the CDR3 with reference TRBV15 and TRBJ2-3 gives the whole variable domain DAMVIQNPRYQVTQFGKPVTLSCSQTLNHNVMYWYQQKSSQAPKLLFHYYDKDFNNEADTPDNFQSRRPNTSFCFLDIRSPGLGDTAMYLCATRTGQGVADTQYFGPGTRLTVL.

The V call is TRBV11-2, the J call TRBJ1-1; 7 bases align to TRBD1. Trimming cost V 5 bases and J 10 bases; bases outside gene matches: 13. Looked up from germline, CDR1 is SGHAT and CDR2 is FQNNGV. This CDR3 is 14 amino acids long. The CDR3 DNA reads as TGTGCCAGCAGCCCAGGGGACAGTCGAATTCGAGCTTTCTTT. Its translation: CASSPGDSRIRAFF.

This chain uses TRBV6-5 with TRBJ2-2; TRBD2 aligns across 11 bases. The CDR3 covers 17 residues. J was trimmed by 1 base and V by 2 bases; bases with no gene match: 3. Germline loops: CDR1 MNHEY, CDR2 SVGAGI. The CDR3 DNA sequence: TGTGCCAGCAGTTACGCGGGACTAGCGGAGAACACCGGGGAGCTGTTTTTT. Translated, it gives CASSYAGLAENTGELFF.

The rearrangement joins TRBV7-9 to TRBJ2-7; TRBD2 is a possible D gene (6 bases). V was cut by 4 bases and J by 1 base, with 11 bases left in between. The CDR3 has 14 amino acids. Germline CDR1 reads SEHNR; CDR2 reads FQNEAQ (reference sequence). DNA for the CDR3: TGTGCCAGCAGCTCCTATAGCGGATCCTACGAGCAGTACTTC. Translated, it gives CASSSYSGSYEQYF.

Worth noting for this clonotype: The CDR3 does not end in the conserved phenylalanine or tryptophan, so this is likely a read error. V gene TRBV6-1 combines with J gene TRBJ1-2, with 7 bases lining up with TRBD1. Germline V gene lookup returns CDR1 MNHNS and CDR2 SASEGT. CDR3 size: 12 residues. The V gene end was trimmed by 6 bases and the J gene end by 8 bases; junction bases not matched to a gene: 6. Here the CDR3 DNA reads TGTGCCAGCAGGACAGGGTCTCAAGGCTACACCCTC. Translated: CASRTGSQGYTL.

This clonotype was seen just once. The chain joins TRBV19 to TRBJ1-6; 7 bases are a match to TRBD1. The CDR3 has 14 residues. Losses at the gene ends were 9 bases for V and 5 bases for J; bases not matched to a gene: 7. CDR1 LNHDA and CDR2 SQIVND come from the germline V gene (reference sequence). This CDR3 is CASNDRAHNSPLHF. Written as DNA, the CDR3 is TGTGCCAGCAACGACAGGGCCCATAATTCACCCCTCCACTTT.

This clonotype came up a few times. J is TRBJ1-3 and V is TRBV6-1; no clear D. CDR1 is MNHNS, CDR2 SASEGT, per germline. The V end was cut by 2 bases, the J end by 9 bases, with 5 bases between. The CDR3 runs 11 residues. Here the CDR3 reads CASSEFGTIYF. Here the CDR3 DNA reads TGTGCCAGCAGTGAATTCGGCACCATATATTTT.

The V and J genes are TRBV20-1 and TRBJ1-5; possibly TRBD1 for D (5 bases). V was cut by 0 bases and J by 4 bases, with 16 bases left in between. Germline CDR1 is DFQATT and CDR2 is SNEGSKA (reference sequence). The CDR3 has 16 amino acids. The CDR3 DNA is TGCAGTGCTAGAGAAGGGAAGGGACCGCTAAATCAGCCCCAGCATTTT. It is translated as CSAREGKGPLNQPQHF.

Only a few counts were recorded for this clonotype. This chain links TRBV7-2 with TRBJ1-2, with D possibly matching TRBD1 (5 bases). CDR1 and CDR2 from the germline V gene are SGHTA and FQGNSA. This CDR3 has 16 residues. The ends were cut back, 1 base at V and 6 bases at J, with 18 bases in the middle. The chain's CDR3 is CASSLDRTGGRDGYTF. Written as DNA, the CDR3 is TGTGCCAGCAGCTTAGACAGGACCGGGGGAAGAGATGGCTACACCTTC.

The chain employs TRBV7-2 and TRBJ2-5; 8 bases are a match to TRBD2. CDR3 length: 15 amino acids. CDR1 SGHTA and CDR2 FQGNSA come from the germline V gene. J lost 5 bases, V lost 5 bases, and 10 bases had no gene match. CDR3 in DNA: TGTGCCAGCAGCCCACAGACTAGCGAGATGGAGACCCAGTACTTC. It translates to CASSPQTSEMETQYF.

This clonotype was detected a few times. For the CDR3, the DNA is TGCAGTGCTAGAGTGGCGGGACAGGTGAATTCACCCCTCCACTTT. Protein product: CSARVAGQVNSPLHF. V gene TRBV20-1 combines with J gene TRBJ1-6; 8 bases align to TRBD1. Germline lookup yields CDR1 DFQATT and CDR2 SNEGSKA (reference sequence). This CDR3 is built from 15 residues. J was trimmed by 7 bases and V by 1 base; bases with no gene match: 6.

This clonotype has a handful of counts. The chain is built from TRBV24-1 and TRBJ1-1; no clear D gene. The V gene's germline CDR1 is KGHDR and CDR2 SFDVKD. V gave up 8 bases and J gave up 6 bases, with 6 bases separating them. There are 10 residues in the CDR3. The CDR3: CATNLSEAFF. For the CDR3, the DNA is TGTGCCACCAACCTTTCTGAAGCTTTCTTT.